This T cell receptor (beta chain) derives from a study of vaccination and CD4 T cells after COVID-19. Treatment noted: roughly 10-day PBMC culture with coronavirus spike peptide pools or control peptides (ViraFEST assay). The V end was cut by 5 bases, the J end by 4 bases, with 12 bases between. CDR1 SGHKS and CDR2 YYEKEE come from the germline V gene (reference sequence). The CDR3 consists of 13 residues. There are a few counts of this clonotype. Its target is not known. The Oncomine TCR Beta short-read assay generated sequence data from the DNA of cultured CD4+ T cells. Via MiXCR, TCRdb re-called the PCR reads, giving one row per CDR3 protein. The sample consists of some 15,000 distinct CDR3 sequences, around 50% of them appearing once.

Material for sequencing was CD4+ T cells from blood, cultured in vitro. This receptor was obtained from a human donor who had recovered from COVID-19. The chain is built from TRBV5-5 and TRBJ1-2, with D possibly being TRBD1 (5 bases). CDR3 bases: TGTGCCAGCAGTTCAGGGTACGTCTATGGCTACACCTTC. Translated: CASSSGYVYGYTF.